The entry below gives a single T cell receptor beta chain sequence along with its context. Antigen: not known. Additional DNA sequences in this sample encode the identical CDR3. This entry is derived from a study of cytomegalovirus exposure and HLA in healthy donors. The PCR was carried out with 60 Vbeta primers and 13 Jbeta primers. The assay was immunoSEQ multiplex PCR, and TCRdb's table has in-frame clones only and misses some. The table has about 98,000 clones, around 80% seen once. Study-level findings and limits: 164 TCR beta chains were listed as cytomegalovirus-associated. Approximately 17,000 TCR beta sequences were associated with HLA alleles at 0.05 false discovery rate in a later analysis. A prior analysis recorded that most TCR beta V segments were productive about 90% or about 30% of the time.

The CDR3 extends over 14 amino acids. Trimming took 6 bases from V and 2 from J, leaving 13 bases between them. The germline CDR1 and CDR2 sequences are SNHLY and FYNNEI. Sequenced sample: PBMCs. The receptor's source is a human donor in good health. This chain links TRBV2 with TRBJ2-5, with a tentative D call TRBD1 (7 bases). The CDR3 coding sequence is TGTGCCAGCAGCGAGACAGGGAGGCAAGAGACCCAGTACTTC. Its protein product is CASSETGRQETQYF.